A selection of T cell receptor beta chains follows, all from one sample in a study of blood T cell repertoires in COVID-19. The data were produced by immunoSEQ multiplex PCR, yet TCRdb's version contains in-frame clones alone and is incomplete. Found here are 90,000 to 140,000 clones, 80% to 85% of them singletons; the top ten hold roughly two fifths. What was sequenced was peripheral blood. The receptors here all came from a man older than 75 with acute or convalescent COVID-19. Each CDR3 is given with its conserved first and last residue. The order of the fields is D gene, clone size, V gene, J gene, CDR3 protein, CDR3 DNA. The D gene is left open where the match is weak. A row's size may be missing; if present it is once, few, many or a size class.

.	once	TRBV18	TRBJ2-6	CASSEGSGANVLTF	TGTGCCAGCTCAGAGGGCTCTGGGGCCAACGTCCTGACTTTC
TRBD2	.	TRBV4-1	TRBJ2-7	CASSQDRGPSGSSYEQYF	TGCGCCAGCAGCCAAGATCGGGGGCCTAGCGGGAGCTCCTACGAGCAGTACTTC
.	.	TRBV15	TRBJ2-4	CATSPRTGLSKNIQYF	TGTGCCACCAGTCCCCGGACGGGACTGTCCAAAAACATTCAGTACTTC
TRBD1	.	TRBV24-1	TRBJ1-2	CATSDPGQSTYGYTF	TGTGCCACCAGTGACCCGGGACAGTCAACCTATGGCTACACCTTC
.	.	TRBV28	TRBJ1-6	CASSPNPFSNSPLHF	TGTGCCAGCAGCCCCAATCCATTCAGTAATTCACCCCTCCACTTT
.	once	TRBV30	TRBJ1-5	CAWSVGGNQPQHF	TGTGCCTGGAGTGTGGGCGGCAATCAGCCCCAGCATTTT
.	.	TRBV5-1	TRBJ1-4	CASSLVAGSTNEKLFF	TGCGCCAGCAGCTTGGTCGCAGGGTCAACTAATGAAAAACTGTTTTTT
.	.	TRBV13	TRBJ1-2	CASSLGRGTGYTF	TGTGCCAGCAGCTTAGGTAGGGGGACTGGCTACACCTTC
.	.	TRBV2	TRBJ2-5	CASSERQETQYF	TGTGCCAGCAGTGAACGCCAAGAGACCCAGTACTTC
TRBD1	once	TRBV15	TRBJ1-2	CATSRVGDRADGYTF	TGTGCCACCAGCAGAGTGGGGGACAGGGCTGATGGCTACACCTTC
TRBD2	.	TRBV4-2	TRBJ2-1	CASSQELSGTSGYNEQFF	TGTGCCAGCAGCCAAGAACTATCCGGGACTAGCGGGTACAATGAGCAGTTCTTC
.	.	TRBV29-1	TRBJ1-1	CSVRQPLNTEAFF	TGCAGCGTTCGACAGCCCCTGAACACTGAAGCTTTCTTT
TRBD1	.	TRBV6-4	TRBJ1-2	CASSALGQGDGYTF	TGTGCCAGCAGTGCCCTTGGACAGGGAGATGGCTACACCTTC
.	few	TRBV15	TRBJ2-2	CATSRGGGAGELFF	TGTGCCACCAGCAGAGGAGGAGGCGCCGGGGAGCTGTTTTTT
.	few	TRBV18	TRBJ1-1	CASTFLQGMNTEAFF	TGTGCCAGCACCTTTCTACAGGGAATGAACACTGAAGCTTTCTTT
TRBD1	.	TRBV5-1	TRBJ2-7	CASSSGTGIYEQYF	TGCGCCAGTAGCTCCGGGACAGGGATCTACGAGCAGTACTTC
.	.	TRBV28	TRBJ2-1	CASNRFGGNNEQFF	TGTGCCAGCAATCGATTCGGGGGAAACAATGAGCAGTTCTTC
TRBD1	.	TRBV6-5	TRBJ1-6	CASSYSRDRRSSPLHF	TGTGCCAGCAGTTACTCCCGGGACAGGAGAAGTTCACCCCTCCACTTT
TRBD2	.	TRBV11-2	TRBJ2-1	CASSYFQTSSIYNEQFF	TGTGCCAGCAGCTATTTTCAGACTAGCTCTATTTACAATGAGCAGTTCTTC
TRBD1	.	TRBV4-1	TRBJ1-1	CASSQSRTGYTEAFF	TGCGCCAGCAGCCAATCCAGGACAGGGTACACTGAAGCTTTCTTT
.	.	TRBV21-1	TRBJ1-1	CASSVQGRAEAFF	TGTGCCAGCAGCGTCCAGGGTAGGGCTGAAGCTTTCTTT
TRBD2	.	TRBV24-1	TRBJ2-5	CATSDPGTSHQETQYF	TGTGCCACCAGTGACCCCGGGACTAGCCACCAAGAGACCCAGTACTTC
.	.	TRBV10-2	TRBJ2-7	CASSENRVAGEQYF	TGCGCCAGCAGTGAGAACAGGGTGGCCGGCGAGCAGTACTTC
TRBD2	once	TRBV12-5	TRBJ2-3	CASGLPSGLAGLTDTQYF	TGTGCTAGTGGTTTGCCTTCAGGACTAGCGGGTCTCACAGATACGCAGTATTTT
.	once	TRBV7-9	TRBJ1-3	CASSLRGGSSSGNTIYF	TGTGCCAGCAGCTTAAGGGGTGGCAGCAGCTCTGGAAACACCATATATTTT
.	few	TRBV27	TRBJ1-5	CASSLGGAGYSNQPQHF	TGTGCCAGCAGTTTAGGCGGGGCCGGATATAGCAATCAGCCCCAGCATTTT
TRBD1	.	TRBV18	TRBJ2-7	CASSPNRPTGTGSYEQYF	TGTGCCAGCTCACCAAATAGGCCGACCGGGACAGGGTCCTACGAGCAGTACTTC
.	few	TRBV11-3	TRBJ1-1	CASSTRGQRNTEAFF	TGTGCCAGCAGCACCAGGGGCCAACGGAACACTGAAGCTTTCTTT
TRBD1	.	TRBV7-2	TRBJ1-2	CASSLAGTENYGYTF	TGTGCCAGCAGCCTAGCCGGGACAGAGAACTATGGCTACACCTTC